A single sample gave rise to the 31 T cell receptor beta chains below, sequenced in a study of Graves' ophthalmopathy and Graves' hyperthyroidism. The study amplified TCR beta CDR3 regions using RNA transcripts. HTBI primers were employed in first-round RT-PCR, then a second-round multiplex PCR followed. MiXCR, applied by TCRdb to the multiplex PCR reads, yields one record per CDR3 protein. The sample carries under 350,000 distinct CDR3 sequences, about a sixth recorded once. Source material: peripheral blood. The receptors here all came from an adult man with Graves' ophthalmopathy.

This sequence joins TRBV30 and TRBJ2-7, with 9 bases aligning to TRBD1. This CDR3 region has 14 residues. V dropped 2 bases and J dropped 4; count of bases not matched to a gene: 6. Germline lookup yields CDR1 GTSNPN and CDR2 SVGIG (reference sequence). This CDR3 reads CAWSLGQGSYEQYF. For the CDR3, the DNA is TGTGCCTGGAGTTTGGGACAGGGTTCATACGAGCAGTACTTC. The complete variable domain, with remaining parts taken from reference TRBV30 and TRBJ2-7, reads SQTIHQWPATLVQPVGSPLSLECTVEGTSNPNLYWYRQAAGRGLQLLFYSVGIGQISSEVPQNLSASRPQDRQFILSSKKLLLSDSGFYLCAWSLGQGSYEQYFGPGTRLTVT.

There are many counts of this clonotype. J is TRBJ2-2 and V is TRBV4-2; D is possibly TRBD2 (5 bases). CDR3 length equals 16 residues. In germline, CDR1 is LGHNA, CDR2 YNFKEQ. The V end lost 1 base, the J end lost 0 bases, and 9 bases lay between the germline ends. CDR3 nucleotide sequence: TGTGCCAGCAGCCAAGCTGGAGGAGCGAACACCGGGGAGCTGTTTTTT. Translated, it gives CASSQAGGANTGELFF.

The chain joins TRBV27 to TRBJ2-5; no clear D gene. Germline loops: CDR1 MNHEY, CDR2 SMNVEV (reference sequence). The CDR3 loop spans 11 amino acids. Trimming took off 6 bases at V and 7 bases at J, with 9 bases between the two ends. In DNA, the CDR3 is TGTGCCAGCAGCCCTGCGAGGACCCAGTACTTC. Translating it yields CASSPARTQYF.

The chain links TRBV28 to TRBJ1-2; tentative D call: TRBD1 (5 bases). The CDR3 spans 11 residues. The germline V gene has CDR1 MDHEN and CDR2 SYDVKM. V gave up 8 bases and J gave up 5 bases, with 9 bases separating them. DNA of the CDR3: TGTGCCAGCTGGGGCCAATATGGCTACACCTTC. Residues: CASWGQYGYTF.

This clonotype was seen repeatedly, ten times or more. V usage is TRBV6-5 and J usage is TRBJ2-7; D perhaps matches TRBD1 (6 bases). V lost 6 bases, J lost 6 bases, and 15 bases lay in between. The CDR3 has 13 amino acids. CDR1 MNHEY and CDR2 SVGAGI come from the germline V gene. CDR3 sequence reads: CASSLEGVREQYF. CDR3 DNA: TGTGCCAGCAGCTTAGAGGGGGTTCGCGAGCAGTACTTC.

This clonotype was counted many times. This chain connects TRBV4-2 to TRBJ2-7, with D possibly TRBD2 on 6 matching bases. V shed 2 bases and J shed 6 bases, with 11 bases lying between them. This CDR3 contains 13 residues. Germline-derived CDR1 and CDR2 are LGHNA and YNFKEQ. The CDR3 bases are TGTGCCAGCAGCCAATACGGGGGTCTCGAGCAGTACTTC. Its translation is CASSQYGGLEQYF.

This clonotype was detected ten times or more. The chain employs TRBV6-1 and TRBJ1-1; D remains ambiguous. V lost 3 bases and J 5 bases, leaving 7 bases between the germline ends. This CDR3 has 12 residues. CDR1 and CDR2 (germline): MNHNS, SASEGT. The CDR3 sequence: CASSDPKTEAFF. DNA for the CDR3: TGTGCCAGCAGTGACCCAAAGACTGAAGCTTTCTTT.

This clonotype was picked up one time. This rearrangement joins TRBV28 to TRBJ2-6; TRBD1 matches 7 bases. V was clipped by 2 bases and J by 4 bases; unmatched bases: 8. Germline CDR1 MDHEN, CDR2 SYDVKM. The CDR3 length is 17 residues. CDR3 coding DNA: TGTGCCAGCAGTTTAAGTGACAGGGCAAGGGGGGCCAACGTCCTGACTTTC. Protein sequence: CASSLSDRARGANVLTF.

In this sample, this clonotype turned up many times. This sequence joins TRBV6-2 or TRBV6-3 and TRBJ2-2, with no clear D. The CDR3 extends over 15 amino acids. In germline, CDR1 is MNHEY, CDR2 SVGEGT. Trimming took off 6 bases at V and 1 base at J, with 12 bases between the two ends. In DNA, the CDR3 is TGTGCCAGCAGCCCCGCGGACGGGAACACCGGGGAGCTGTTTTTT. Its protein product is CASSPADGNTGELFF.

This clonotype was seen repeatedly, ten times or more. The J gene is TRBJ1-2, the V gene TRBV6-2 or TRBV6-3, with D possibly being TRBD1 (6 bases). The length of the CDR3 is 15 residues. Germline V gene data show CDR1 as MNHEY and CDR2 as SVGEGT. Between the trimmed V and J ends, which lost 6 bases and 1 base, there was a span of 15 bases. The CDR3 sequence: CASSKTGINNYGYTF. The CDR3, as DNA: TGTGCCAGCAGCAAGACAGGCATCAATAACTATGGCTACACCTTC.

This clonotype was recorded a few times. One base away lies a much larger clone, so this may be a sequencing read error. Here the CDR3 omits its conserved ending phenylalanine or tryptophan, so a read error is the likely source. The chain combines TRBV6-2 or TRBV6-3 with TRBJ1-6; D is perhaps TRBD1 (5 bases). The germline V gene has CDR1 MNHEY and CDR2 SVGEGT. This CDR3 spans 16 amino acids. Deletions cut 0 bases from V and 14 bases from J, with 20 bases between. The CDR3 reads CASSYSYFGGAGSLHS. DNA for the CDR3: TGTGCCAGCAGTTACTCGTATTTTGGGGGAGCCGGATCCCTCCACTCT.

This chain connects TRBV28 to TRBJ2-7; D remains unclear. Germline assignment: CDR1 MDHEN and CDR2 SYDVKM. V was clipped by 3 bases and J by 2 bases, with 8 bases between them. CDR3 length equals 13 residues. The CDR3 coding sequence is TGTGCCAGCAGTTTCCGGGCAGCCTACGAGCAGTACTTC. As protein: CASSFRAAYEQYF.

This clonotype was seen at least ten times. The chain uses TRBV19 and TRBJ2-7; 9 bases are a match to TRBD2. J gave up 3 bases and V 1 base, and 4 bases lay outside the gene matches. CDR1 LNHDA and CDR2 SQIVND come from the germline V gene (reference sequence). This CDR3 has 15 residues. In nucleotides, the CDR3 is TGTGCCAGTAGTATAGCAGCGGGAGGCCTCTACGAGCAGTACTTC. Amino acids: CASSIAAGGLYEQYF.

This clonotype was observed many times. The rearrangement uses TRBV18 and TRBJ1-1, with D possibly being TRBD1 (6 bases). V was shortened by 1 base and J by 4 bases, with 13 bases between the two germline ends. Per the germline V gene, CDR1 is KGHSH and CDR2 is LQKENI. This CDR3 has 15 residues. The CDR3 nucleotides read TGTGCCAGCTCACCACAAACCGGGGGCGGCACTGAAGCTTTCTTT. It specifies CASSPQTGGGTEAFF.

This clonotype rates as medium-sized. The chain employs TRBV6-2 or TRBV6-3 and TRBJ1-1, with D perhaps TRBD1 (5 bases). V was clipped by 2 bases and J by 4 bases, with 8 bases between them. The CDR3 is made up of 13 amino acids. Germline-derived CDR1 and CDR2 are MNHEY and SVGEGT. The CDR3 DNA follows: TGTGCCAGCAGTTACGGGGGAAGCACTGAAGCTTTCTTT. This sequence encodes CASSYGGSTEAFF.

The rearrangement uses TRBV30 and TRBJ2-7; possible D gene TRBD2, 6 bases. CDR1 and CDR2 (germline): GTSNPN, SVGIG (reference sequence). The CDR3 has 14 amino acids. Deletions cut 0 bases from V and 3 bases from J, with 12 bases between. The CDR3 nucleotides read TGTGCCTGGAGTGTCGGGGGTGTCGACTACGAGCAGTACTTC. Its translation: CAWSVGGVDYEQYF. The full variable domain, in which reference TRBV30 and TRBJ2-7 provide the parts outside the CDR3, is SQTIHQWPATLVQPVGSPLSLECTVEGTSNPNLYWYRQAAGRGLQLLFYSVGIGQISSEVPQNLSASRPQDRQFILSSKKLLLSDSGFYLCAWSVGGVDYEQYFGPGTRLTVT.

The chain has TRBV6-1 and TRBJ1-1; no reliable D call. CDR3 length: 14 amino acids. V was cut by 3 bases and J by 10 bases, with 18 bases left in between. Per the germline V gene, CDR1 is MNHNS and CDR2 is SASEGT. In nucleotides, the CDR3 is TGTGCCAGCAGTGATAACCGAGTCCCCCGGGTAGCTTTCTTT. Its protein is CASSDNRVPRVAFF.

At least ten counts were recorded for this clonotype. The chain recombines TRBV29-1 with TRBJ2-5; 10 bases line up with TRBD2. Trimming cost V 4 bases and J 5 bases; bases outside gene matches: 7. Germline V gene sequence: CDR1 SQVTM, CDR2 ANQGSEA. The length of the CDR3 is 14 residues. CDR3 nucleotide sequence: TGCAGCGTTGGGCCAGCGGGAGGGCGTGAGACCCAGTACTTC. Translating it yields CSVGPAGGRETQYF.

The chain couples TRBV15 to TRBJ1-2, with 8 bases identical to TRBD1. V dropped 1 base and J dropped 6; count of bases not matched to a gene: 7. There are 15 residues in the CDR3. Looked up from germline, CDR1 is LNHNV and CDR2 is YYDKDF (reference sequence). The CDR3 coding sequence is TGTGCCACCAGCAGAGCGGGACAGGCCCTAGATGGCTACACCTTC. Amino acids: CATSRAGQALDGYTF.

This clonotype was counted many times. V is TRBV9 and J is TRBJ2-2, with D perhaps matching TRBD2 (5 bases). This CDR3 has 15 residues. Germline CDR1 SGDLS, CDR2 YYNGEE. Trimming removed 2 bases from V and 7 bases from J, with 15 bases in between. The CDR3 nucleotides are TGTGCCAGCAGCGTGGGAAGGACCCGGGACGGGGAGCTGTTTTTT. Protein: CASSVGRTRDGELFF.

This clonotype was found many times. In nucleotides, the CDR3 is TGTGCCAGCAGTTTGTCGGGGGCCGAGCAGTACTTC. Encoded protein: CASSLSGAEQYF. This chain uses TRBV28 with TRBJ2-7; D is possibly TRBD1 or TRBD2 (6 bases each). Trimming removed 3 bases from V and 6 bases from J, with 9 bases in between. The CDR3 contains 12 residues. The germline CDR1 and CDR2 sequences are MDHEN and SYDVKM.

This clonotype was detected ten times or more. V usage is TRBV2 and J usage is TRBJ2-7; the D is unclear. Germline loops: CDR1 SNHLY, CDR2 FYNNEI. This CDR3 comprises 14 residues. V lost 6 bases, J lost 0 bases, and 12 bases lay in between. CDR3 sequence reads: CASRSLTDSYEQYF. CDR3 bases: TGTGCCAGCAGGTCGTTGACGGACTCCTACGAGCAGTACTTC.

This clonotype came up many times. This sequence joins TRBV20-1 and TRBJ1-2, with a possible D match to TRBD1 (6 bases). This CDR3 is built from 12 residues. V lost 7 bases, J lost 3 bases, and 12 bases lay in between. CDR1 and CDR2 from the germline V gene are DFQATT and SNEGSKA (reference sequence). The CDR3 sequence is CSVFDRYYGYTF. The CDR3 region has the DNA TGCAGTGTCTTCGACAGGTACTATGGCTACACCTTC.

In its sample, this clonotype was seen many times. V gene TRBV5-1 combines with J gene TRBJ2-7; perhaps TRBD2 as D (6 bases). The germline CDR1 and CDR2 sequences are SGHRS and YFSETQ. V was pared by 5 bases and J by 1 base, with 10 bases between. The CDR3 sequence is 13 residues long. CDR3 region: CASSGGPSYEQYF. The CDR3 bases are TGCGCCAGCAGTGGAGGGCCTTCCTACGAGCAGTACTTC.

This clonotype was counted only a few times. The J gene is TRBJ2-7, the V gene TRBV28, with 12 bases that match TRBD1. This CDR3 has 15 residues. V lost 5 bases, J lost 5 bases, and 7 bases stayed unmatched. Germline loops: CDR1 MDHEN, CDR2 SYDVKM. CDR3 in DNA: TGTGCCAGCAGTCGTGGGACAGGGGGCTTGGACGAGCAGTACTTC. It yields the protein CASSRGTGGLDEQYF.

This clonotype was observed many times. The CDR3 here is CASSYRGPNQPQHF. The DNA for the CDR3 is TGTGCCAGCAGTTACAGGGGTCCCAATCAGCCCCAGCATTTT. The chain employs TRBV27 and TRBJ1-5; 7 bases line up with TRBD1. Germline trimming cut 4 bases from V and 3 bases from J; bases unmatched to any gene: 3. The CDR3 contains 14 residues. The V gene's germline CDR1 is MNHEY and CDR2 SMNVEV (reference sequence).

Concerning this clonotype: At one of its ends the junction is not consistent with the germline gene, which may arise from a read error. The chain carries TRBV2 and TRBJ1-6, with D maybe TRBD1 (5 bases). Germline loops: CDR1 SNHLY, CDR2 FYNNEI. The CDR3 loop spans 13 amino acids. The CDR3 DNA reads as TGTGCCAGCAGTGAAGCGCCGGGACGATCGTCTTACTTT. Translating gives CASSEAPGRSSYF.

The rearrangement uses TRBV6-5 and TRBJ2-5, with D possibly being TRBD2 (6 bases). CDR3 length: 12 residues. Deletions cut 7 bases from V and 4 bases from J, with 10 bases between. Germline loops: CDR1 MNHEY, CDR2 SVGAGI. Here the CDR3 reads CASTLGGETQYF. In DNA, the CDR3 is TGTGCCAGCACCCTCGGGGGAGAGACCCAGTACTTC.

The V call is TRBV11-1, the J call TRBJ1-5; 7 bases are a match to TRBD1. The CDR3 loop spans 16 amino acids. With V trimmed by 1 base and J by 2 bases, 5 bases remained unmatched. Per the germline V gene, CDR1 is SGHAT and CDR2 is FQDESV (reference sequence). The CDR3 nucleotides are TGTGCCAGCAGCTTAGAGGGGGCGCGGGGCAATCAGCCCCAGCATTTT. Translation gives CASSLEGARGNQPQHF. Using reference TRBV11-1 and TRBJ1-5 for the parts outside the CDR3, the full variable domain is EAEVAQSPRYKITEKSQAVAFWCDPISGHATLYWYRQILGQGPELLVQFQDESVVDDSQLPKDRFSAERLKGVDSTLKIQPAELGDSAMYLCASSLEGARGNQPQHFGDGTRLSIL.

Ten or more counts support this clonotype. This chain uses TRBV10-3 with TRBJ2-7; D may be TRBD2 (6 bases). V lost 3 bases to trimming and J lost 5 bases, with 23 bases between them. CDR3 length: 17 amino acids. CDR1 is ENHRY, CDR2 SYGVKD, per germline. The CDR3 sequence: CAISDPGRKAGGHEQYF. DNA of the CDR3: TGTGCCATCAGTGATCCGGGACGTAAGGCTGGAGGGCACGAGCAGTACTTC.

The table lists this clonotype with many counts. In DNA form, the CDR3 reads TGTGCCAGCAACGAACAGGGAGCGCATCAGCCCCAGCATTTT. Translation: CASNEQGAHQPQHF. The rearrangement uses TRBV6-2 or TRBV6-3 and TRBJ1-5; TRBD1 might be the D (6 bases). CDR3 length equals 14 residues. Germline V lookup: CDR1 MNHEY, CDR2 SVGEGT. Trimming shortened V by 7 bases and J by 5 bases, and 15 bases separated the two germline ends.